The 27 T cell receptor beta chains below come from one sample, sequenced in a study of shared clonotypes between healthy human individuals. The assay was immunoSEQ multiplex PCR, and TCRdb's table has in-frame clones only and misses some. The sample carries more than 1.2 million clones, 98% to 99% recorded once. Sequenced: naive CD4+ T cells sorted from blood. Subset: CD45RA+ positively selected. These receptors originate from a man aged 30-40 years in good health.

V gene TRBV4-3 combines with J gene TRBJ2-2, with TRBD1 identical over 9 bases. CDR3 length: 15 residues. V shed 1 base and J 6 bases; nucleotides not matched to a gene: 3. Germline V CDR1 and CDR2: LGHNA, YSLEER. In nucleotides, the CDR3 is TGCGCCAGCAGCCAAGTGGGACAGGGAGCCGGGGAGCTGTTTTTT. Protein product: CASSQVGQGAGELFF.

The rearrangement uses TRBV6-5 and TRBJ1-3, with TRBD1 matching over 8 bases. The germline V gene has CDR1 MNHEY and CDR2 SVGAGI. V dropped 5 bases and J dropped 6; count of bases not matched to a gene: 6. This CDR3 is built from 14 residues. DNA of the CDR3: TGTGCCAGCAGTAGACAGGGGATTTTAAACACCATATATTTT. It codes for CASSRQGILNTIYF.

This chain connects TRBV25-1 to TRBJ2-1; no reliable D call. The V end was cut by 2 bases, the J end by 8 bases, with 16 bases between. CDR1 and CDR2 (germline): MGHDK, SYGVNS. This CDR3 is built from 15 residues. This chain's CDR3 is CASSELVTSSDEQFF. The CDR3 coding sequence is TGTGCCAGCAGTGAACTAGTGACCTCTTCGGATGAGCAGTTCTTC.

J is TRBJ2-5 and V is TRBV20-1; D is undetermined. Germline loops: CDR1 DFQATT, CDR2 SNEGSKA (reference sequence). The CDR3 totals 11 residues. V shed 2 bases and J shed 5 bases, with 6 bases lying between them. CDR3 sequence: CSARSVETQYF. DNA for the CDR3: TGCAGTGCTAGATCTGTCGAGACCCAGTACTTC.

The chain employs TRBV23-1 and TRBJ2-7; a weak D match, TRBD1 (5 bases). TRBV23-1 counts as an open reading frame of uncertain function. V lost 0 bases to trimming and J lost 3 bases, with 12 bases between them. This CDR3 has 15 residues. The CDR3 region is CASSQSFREGYEQYF. In nucleotides, the CDR3 is TGCGCCAGCAGTCAATCCTTCAGGGAAGGCTACGAGCAGTACTTC.

This chain connects TRBV28 to TRBJ1-1, with 9 bases matching TRBD1. The CDR3 sequence is 17 residues long. Germline CDR1 and CDR2: MDHEN and SYDVKM. V lost 6 bases, J lost 0 bases, and 11 bases stayed unmatched. CDR3 DNA: TGTGCCAGCAGCTCCTTGGGGACAGGGAGACTGAACACTGAAGCTTTCTTT. It specifies CASSSLGTGRLNTEAFF. The full variable domain, rest sourced from reference TRBV28 and TRBJ1-1, is DVKVTQSSRYLVKRTGEKVFLECVQDMDHENMFWYRQDPGLGLRLIYFSYDVKMKEKGDIPEGYSVSREKKERFSLILESASTNQTSMYLCASSSLGTGRLNTEAFFGQGTRLTVV.

The chain recombines TRBV19 with TRBJ2-5; tentative D call: TRBD2 (5 bases). The CDR3 is made up of 17 amino acids. Germline CDR1 reads LNHDA; CDR2 reads SQIVND (reference sequence). V gave up 5 bases and J gave up 7 bases, with 26 bases separating them. In nucleotides, the CDR3 is TGTGCCAGTAGTCCACGGGAAGGACGTTTCTTCCGAGGGACCCAGTACTTC. Residues: CASSPREGRFFRGTQYF.

The chain employs TRBV5-1 and TRBJ2-5, with 7 bases matching TRBD1. This CDR3 has 14 residues. After removal of 4 bases from V and 0 bases from J, the junction contained 3 bases not matched to a gene. The germline V gene encodes CDR1 SGHRS and CDR2 YFSETQ. The CDR3 loop is CASSPQGYQETQYF. As DNA, the CDR3 is TGCGCCAGCAGCCCACAGGGGTACCAAGAGACCCAGTACTTC.

The rearrangement links TRBV7-3 to TRBJ2-3; no reliable D call. Germline CDR1 SGHTA, CDR2 FQGTGA. V was shortened by 4 bases and J by 8 bases, with 13 bases between the two germline ends. This CDR3 region has 13 residues. CDR3 coding DNA: TGTGCCAGCAGCTCTCCGGGTGTTGGTACGCAGTATTTT. It translates to CASSSPGVGTQYF.

V usage is TRBV9 and J usage is TRBJ2-5; TRBD1 agrees at 9 bases. Germline V gene lookup returns CDR1 SGDLS and CDR2 YYNGEE. This CDR3 spans 16 amino acids. The V segment lost 0 bases and the J segment 2 bases; nucleotides outside the gene matches: 5. CDR3 nucleotide sequence: TGTGCCAGCAGCGTAGCTTCGGGACAGGGACAAGAGACCCAGTACTTC. As protein: CASSVASGQGQETQYF.

The chain links TRBV5-5 to TRBJ1-4; a possible D gene is TRBD1 (5 bases). Germline V CDR1 and CDR2: SGHKS, YYEKEE (reference sequence). Trimming took 2 bases from V and 4 from J, leaving 9 bases between them. The CDR3 consists of 14 residues. The CDR3 region is CASSFWGDNEKLFF. CDR3 in DNA: TGTGCCAGCAGCTTCTGGGGGGATAATGAAAAACTGTTTTTT.

The chain employs TRBV2 and TRBJ2-3; TRBD2 matches at 10 bases. V dropped 6 bases and J dropped 1; count of bases not matched to a gene: 1. Germline loops: CDR1 SNHLY, CDR2 FYNNEI. CDR3 length: 14 amino acids. The CDR3 protein is CASRSGGGTDTQYF. CDR3 coding DNA: TGTGCCAGCAGAAGCGGGGGGGGCACAGATACGCAGTATTTT.

On this clone itself: This sample also contains other DNA sequences that code for the same CDR3. This chain joins TRBV18 and TRBJ2-5; the D gene is possibly TRBD2 (5 bases). The CDR3 has 13 residues. Trimming stripped 3 bases from V and 3 bases from J, with 8 bases between. Germline lookup yields CDR1 KGHSH and CDR2 LQKENI. For the CDR3, the DNA is TGTGCCAGCTCACCGGTCGGGGAAGAGACCCAGTACTTC. Protein product: CASSPVGEETQYF. Combining the CDR3 with reference TRBV18 and TRBJ2-5 gives the whole variable domain NAGVMQNPRHLVRRRGQEARLRCSPMKGHSHVYWYRQLPEEGLKFMVYLQKENIIDESGMPKERFSAEFPKEGPSILRIQQVVRGDSAAYFCASSPVGEETQYFGPGTRLLVL.

V usage is TRBV6-1 and J usage is TRBJ2-1; no clear D gene. Trimming removed 3 bases at V and 5 bases at J, with 14 bases between. CDR1 is MNHNS and CDR2 is SASEGT in the germline V gene. This CDR3 is 15 amino acids long. The chain's CDR3 is CASSERISANNEQFF. DNA for the CDR3: TGTGCCAGCAGTGAGAGAATAAGCGCAAACAATGAGCAGTTCTTC.

CDR3: CASSHQSTGELFF. Written as DNA, the CDR3 is TGCGCCAGCAGCCATCAATCCACCGGGGAGCTGTTTTTT. The V call is TRBV5-1, the J call TRBJ2-2; no firm D call. CDR3 length: 13 amino acids. Trimming took 4 bases from V and 4 from J, leaving 8 bases between them. Germline V gene data show CDR1 as SGHRS and CDR2 as YFSETQ.

The genes are TRBV29-1 and TRBJ2-3; D not certain. The germline CDR1 and CDR2 sequences are SQVTM and ANQGSEA. Trimming stripped 1 base from V and 6 bases from J, with 8 bases between. This CDR3 has 12 amino acids. CDR3 region: CSVEGLADTQYF. CDR3 in DNA: TGCAGCGTTGAAGGACTTGCCGATACGCAGTATTTT.

On this clone itself: A junction end diverges from the germline sequence, so it may reflect a read error. The rearrangement uses TRBV7-9 and TRBJ2-5, with 7 nucleotides matching TRBD1. Germline values: CDR1 SEHNR, CDR2 FQNEAQ (reference sequence). The CDR3 spans 16 residues. DNA for the CDR3: TGTGCCAGCAGTTCCTCGGGTAGGGGGCCTTACCTATACAAAAACTTC. It codes for CASSSSGRGPYLYKNF. Variable domain in full (rest from reference TRBV7-9 and TRBJ2-5): DTGVSQNPRHKITKRGQNVTFRCDPISEHNRLYWYRQTLGQGPEFLTYFQNEAQLEKSRLLSDRFSAERPKGSFSTLEIQRTEQGDSAMYLCASSSSGRGPYLYKNFGPGTRLLVL.

The chain has TRBV29-1 and TRBJ2-4, with 8 positions matching TRBD1. The V segment lost 3 bases and the J segment 4 bases; nucleotides outside the gene matches: 5. The CDR3 sequence is 14 residues long. Germline CDR1 SQVTM, CDR2 ANQGSEA. CDR3 in DNA: TGCAGCGTTGACCCCGGGACAGGAAAAAACATTCAGTACTTC. The encoded protein is CSVDPGTGKNIQYF. The full variable domain, completed using reference TRBV29-1 and TRBJ2-4, is SAVISQKPSRDICQRGTSLTIQCQVDSQVTMMFWYRQQPGQSLTLIATANQGSEATYESGFVIDKFPISRPNLTFSTLTVSNMSPEDSSIYLCSVDPGTGKNIQYFGAGTRLSVL.

Points on this clone: The same CDR3 also results from other DNA sequences found in this sample. The chain uses TRBV11-2 and TRBJ2-1; D is unresolved. CDR3 length: 14 amino acids. The V end lost 1 base, the J end lost 3 bases, and 7 bases lay between the germline ends. The germline V gene has CDR1 SGHAT and CDR2 FQNNGV. CDR3: CASSLATGYNEQFF. Here the CDR3 DNA reads TGTGCCAGCAGCTTAGCCACCGGCTACAATGAGCAGTTCTTC.

This chain links TRBV14 with TRBJ1-5; D not resolved. Trimming left V 0 bases short and J 7 bases short, with 7 bases between. Looked up from germline, CDR1 is SGHDN and CDR2 is FVKESK. The CDR3 totals 13 residues. CDR3 protein: CASSQDFKQPQHF. CDR3 DNA: TGTGCCAGCAGCCAAGACTTTAAGCAGCCCCAGCATTTT.

This clone showed up just once. Here the CDR3 DNA reads TGTGCCAGCAGTAGGGGAACAGGAACCTACGAGCAGTACTTC. This encodes CASSRGTGTYEQYF. This chain joins TRBV2 and TRBJ2-7; D may be TRBD1 (5 bases). Deletions cut 5 bases from V and 2 bases from J, with 13 bases between. Germline assignment: CDR1 SNHLY and CDR2 FYNNEI. CDR3 size: 14 residues.

This chain joins TRBV7-9 and TRBJ2-2, with 9 bases fitting TRBD2. This CDR3 contains 16 residues. The V and J ends lost 5 bases and 2 bases, in that order; junction bases with no gene match: 6. Germline V CDR1 and CDR2: SEHNR, FQNEAQ (reference sequence). The CDR3 region is CASSPGTSFNTGELFF. CDR3 sequence (DNA): TGTGCCAGCAGCCCTGGGACTAGCTTCAACACCGGGGAGCTGTTTTTT.

The V gene is TRBV7-8, the J gene TRBJ1-1, with D perhaps matching TRBD1 (5 bases). V was cut by 4 bases and J by 0 bases, with 12 bases left in between. The CDR3 extends over 15 amino acids. From germline, CDR1 is SGHVS and CDR2 FQNEAQ. The CDR3 DNA is TGTGCCAGCAGCTACCGGGACTTCATGAACACTGAAGCTTTCTTT. This translates into CASSYRDFMNTEAFF. Filled out from reference TRBV7-8 and TRBJ1-1, the complete variable domain reads GAGVSQSPRYKVAKRGQDVALRCDPISGHVSLFWYQQALGQGPEFLTYFQNEAQLDKSGLPSDRFFAERPEGSVSTLKIQRTQQEDSAVYLCASSYRDFMNTEAFFGQGTRLTVV.

The chain joins TRBV9 to TRBJ2-6; 7 nucleotides line up with TRBD1. This CDR3 contains 19 residues. The junction had 9 bases not matched to a gene; V was cut back by 0 bases and J by 0 bases. Germline V lookup: CDR1 SGDLS, CDR2 YYNGEE. The DNA for the CDR3 is TGTGCCAGCAGCGTAGGGGGATTGGACAGGTTCTCTGGGGCCAACGTCCTGACTTTC. Its protein is CASSVGGLDRFSGANVLTF.

The V gene is TRBV27, the J gene TRBJ2-1; 16 nucleotides agree with TRBD2. V gave up 6 bases and J gave up 6 bases; unmatched junction bases: 17. Germline V gene lookup returns CDR1 MNHEY and CDR2 SMNVEV (reference sequence). This CDR3 contains 20 residues. CDR3 nucleotide sequence: TGTGCCAGCAGCATTAGAGGGACTAGCGGGAGGGCCATATCAGGCAATGAGCAGTTCTTC. Translating it yields CASSIRGTSGRAISGNEQFF.

J is TRBJ2-3 and V is TRBV6-5, with TRBD1 matching 9 bases. Trimming took 4 bases from V and 8 from J; bases not matched to a gene: 10. In germline, CDR1 is MNHEY, CDR2 SVGAGI. The CDR3 is 15 amino acids. The CDR3 bases are TGTGCCAGCAGTTCCGGGACAGGGTCCCTCGCTACGCAGTATTTT. Encoded protein: CASSSGTGSLATQYF.

The V and J genes are TRBV6-6 and TRBJ1-2; tentatively, D is TRBD1 (5 bases). The V end was cut by 2 bases, the J end by 5 bases, with 15 bases between. The germline V gene has CDR1 MNHNY and CDR2 SVGAGI (reference sequence). CDR3 length: 15 residues. For the CDR3, the DNA is TGTGCCAGCAGTTACAAAATAGGGGTTAGATATGGCTACACCTTC. Its protein is CASSYKIGVRYGYTF.